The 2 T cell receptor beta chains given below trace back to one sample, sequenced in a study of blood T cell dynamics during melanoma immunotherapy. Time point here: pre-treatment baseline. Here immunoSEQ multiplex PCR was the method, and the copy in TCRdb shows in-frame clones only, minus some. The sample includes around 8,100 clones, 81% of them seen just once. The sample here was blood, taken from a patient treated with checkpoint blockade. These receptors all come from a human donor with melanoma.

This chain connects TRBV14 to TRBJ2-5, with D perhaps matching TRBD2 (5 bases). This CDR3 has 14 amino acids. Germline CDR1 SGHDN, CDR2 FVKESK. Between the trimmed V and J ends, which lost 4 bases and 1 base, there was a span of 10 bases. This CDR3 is CASSPLGVQETQYF. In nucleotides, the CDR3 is TGTGCCAGCAGCCCGCTGGGAGTCCAAGAGACCCAGTACTTC.

The CDR3 DNA reads TGTGCCTGGAGTGTAGGCAGGGGGCTAGGCGGGGAGCTGTTTTTT. Its translation: CAWSVGRGLGGELFF. The chain links TRBV30 to TRBJ2-2, with TRBD1 matching 8 bases. With 0 bases clipped from V and 7 bases from J, the junction kept 7 bases outside the gene matches. In germline, CDR1 is GTSNPN, CDR2 SVGIG (reference sequence). The CDR3 covers 15 residues.